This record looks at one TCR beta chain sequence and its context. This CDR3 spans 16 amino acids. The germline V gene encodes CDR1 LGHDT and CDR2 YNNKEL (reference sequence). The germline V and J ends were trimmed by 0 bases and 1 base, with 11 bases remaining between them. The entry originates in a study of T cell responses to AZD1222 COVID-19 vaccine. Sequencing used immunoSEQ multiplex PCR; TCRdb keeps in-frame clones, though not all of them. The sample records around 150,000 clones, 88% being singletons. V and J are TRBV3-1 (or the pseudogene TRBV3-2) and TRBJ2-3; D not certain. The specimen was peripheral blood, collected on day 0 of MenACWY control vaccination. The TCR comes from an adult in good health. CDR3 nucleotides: TGTGCCAGCAGCCAAGATGCCAGCGTTCGCACAGATACGCAGTATTTT. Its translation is CASSQDASVRTDTQYF.